Below, 27 T cell receptor beta chains from the same sample are listed, as sequenced in a study of blood T cell repertoires in COVID-19. Clones were read by immunoSEQ multiplex PCR, and TCRdb kept only the in-frame ones, dropping some. Among about 97,000 clones listed, around 93% were seen once. Sequenced material: peripheral blood. The receptors stem from a man between 45 and 60 years old with acute or convalescent COVID-19.

The CDR3 DNA sequence: TGTGCCAGCAGCCGAGGCGGGCGGGGGAACACCGGGGAGCTGTTTTTT. Its protein product is CASSRGGRGNTGELFF. The rearrangement joins TRBV5-4 to TRBJ2-2; a possible D gene is TRBD2 (6 bases). Looked up from germline, CDR1 is SGHNT and CDR2 is YYREEE (reference sequence). The germline V and J ends were trimmed by 4 bases and 1 base, with 14 bases remaining between them. The CDR3 totals 16 residues.

This clone was observed once. The chain has TRBV30 and TRBJ2-2; 11 bases are a match to TRBD2. With 3 bases clipped from V and 0 bases from J, the junction kept 15 bases outside the gene matches. Germline CDR1 and CDR2: GTSNPN and SVGIG (reference sequence). The CDR3 is 20 residues long. CDR3 loop: CAWRPTELAGDQPNTGELFF. In DNA form, the CDR3 reads TGTGCCTGGAGACCAACGGAACTAGCGGGGGACCAACCGAACACCGGGGAGCTGTTTTTT.

The rearrangement links TRBV29-1 to TRBJ1-2; D remains ambiguous. This CDR3 comprises 13 residues. Trimming removed 3 bases at V and 3 bases at J, with 11 bases between. From germline, CDR1 is SQVTM and CDR2 ANQGSEA. CDR3 residues: CSVDGDSDYGYTF. Written as DNA, the CDR3 is TGCAGCGTTGATGGAGACTCAGACTATGGCTACACCTTC.

This clone was counted a few times. The genes are TRBV2 and TRBJ1-1; D is possibly TRBD1 (5 bases). There are 15 residues in the CDR3. The germline V gene encodes CDR1 SNHLY and CDR2 FYNNEI. The V end was cut by 7 bases, the J end by 1 base, with 16 bases between. CDR3 DNA: TGTGCCAGCACCGAAGGTCCAGGGAAGAACACTGAAGCTTTCTTT. Its translation: CASTEGPGKNTEAFF. The full variable domain, with the rest looked up from reference TRBV2 and TRBJ1-1, is EPEVTQTPSHQVTQMGQEVILRCVPISNHLYFYWYRQILGQKVEFLVSFYNNEISEKSEIFDDQFSVERPDGSNFTLKIRSTKLEDSAMYFCASTEGPGKNTEAFFGQGTRLTVV.

This clone has just one count. CDR3 in DNA: TGTGCCAGTAGTATATCAGTCAGGGGCAATGAGCAGTTCTTC. The encoded protein is CASSISVRGNEQFF. This chain links TRBV19 with TRBJ2-1, with a tentative D call TRBD1 (6 bases). This CDR3 has 14 amino acids. V lost 2 bases, J lost 6 bases, and 11 bases lay in between. The germline V gene encodes CDR1 LNHDA and CDR2 SQIVND (reference sequence). The full variable domain, with the rest looked up from reference TRBV19 and TRBJ2-1, is DGGITQSPKYLFRKEGQNVTLSCEQNLNHDAMYWYRQDPGQGLRLIYYSQIVNDFQKGDIAEGYSVSREKKESFPLTVTSAQKNPTAFYLCASSISVRGNEQFFGPGTRLTVL.

The rearrangement joins TRBV5-1 to TRBJ2-7; 9 bases agree with TRBD1. The CDR3 has 14 residues. Per the germline V gene, CDR1 is SGHRS and CDR2 is YFSETQ. V lost 0 bases and J lost 6; bases outside the gene matches: 4. DNA for the CDR3: TGCGCCAGCAGCTTGGCCGCGACAGGGGGCGAGCAGTACTTC. Translated, it gives CASSLAATGGEQYF. Combining the CDR3 with reference TRBV5-1 and TRBJ2-7 gives the whole variable domain KAGVTQTPRYLIKTRGQQVTLSCSPISGHRSVSWYQQTPGQGLQFLFEYFSETQRNKGNFPGRFSGRQFSNSRSEMNVSTLELGDSALYLCASSLAATGGEQYFGPGTRLTVT.

The chain couples TRBV11-2 to TRBJ1-2; D is undetermined. The CDR3 loop spans 16 amino acids. Trimming cost V 1 base and J 0 bases, with 12 bases left between them. The germline CDR1 and CDR2 sequences are SGHAT and FQNNGV. The CDR3 here is CASSLGAGATNYGYTF. DNA for the CDR3: TGTGCCAGCAGCTTAGGAGCGGGAGCCACTAACTATGGCTACACCTTC.

V and J are TRBV18 and TRBJ2-2, with 15 bases that match TRBD2. There are 18 residues in the CDR3. With 6 bases clipped from V and 7 bases from J, the junction kept 12 bases outside the gene matches. Germline lookup yields CDR1 KGHSH and CDR2 LQKENI. The CDR3 DNA is TGTGCCAGCTCCCCCCTTGGACTAGCGGGGGGGCGAAACGGGGAGCTGTTTTTT. This gives the protein CASSPLGLAGGRNGELFF.

Written as DNA, the CDR3 is TGTGCCAGCAGCCCCCGGGGGGTGGATGGCTACACCTTC. Protein sequence: CASSPRGVDGYTF. The chain couples TRBV7-9 to TRBJ1-2; a weak D match, TRBD1 (5 bases). CDR3 length equals 13 residues. Germline CDR1 reads SEHNR; CDR2 reads FQNEAQ (reference sequence). V shed 5 bases and J shed 6 bases, with 13 bases lying between them. Full variable domain (rest looked up from reference TRBV7-9 and TRBJ1-2): DTGVSQNPRHKITKRGQNVTFRCDPISEHNRLYWYRQTLGQGPEFLTYFQNEAQLEKSRLLSDRFSAERPKGSFSTLEIQRTEQGDSAMYLCASSPRGVDGYTFGSGTRLTVV.

This clone ranks as medium-sized. CDR3 loop: CASSQDKSGGVGTQYF. The CDR3 DNA reads as TGCGCCAGCAGCCAAGATAAGAGCGGGGGGGTAGGTACGCAGTATTTT. The chain has TRBV4-1 and TRBJ2-3, with TRBD2 identical over 10 bases. V lost 0 bases to trimming and J lost 8 bases; unmatched junction nucleotides: 8. This CDR3 comprises 16 residues. Germline assignment: CDR1 MGHRA and CDR2 YSYEKL.

This chain uses TRBV3-1 (or the pseudogene TRBV3-2) with TRBJ2-1, with 8 nucleotides matching TRBD1. Germline CDR1 is LGHDT and CDR2 is YNNKEL (reference sequence). Trimming at V came to 0 bases and at J to 9 bases, leaving 10 bases not matched to a gene. The CDR3 contains 16 residues. The CDR3 here is CASSQDKVVGQGEQFF. CDR3 in DNA: TGTGCCAGCAGCCAAGACAAGGTGGTAGGACAGGGTGAGCAGTTCTTC.

In nucleotides, the CDR3 is TGTGCCAGCAGTGAGACCAGGGTCAGGAACTACGAGCAGTACTTC. Translated, it gives CASSETRVRNYEQYF. This chain uses TRBV2 with TRBJ2-7; D possibly corresponds to TRBD1 (5 bases). The V gene's germline CDR1 is SNHLY and CDR2 FYNNEI. V gave up 3 bases and J gave up 3 bases, with 15 bases separating them. The CDR3 totals 15 residues.

The V gene is TRBV7-2, the J gene TRBJ2-5; 7 positions match TRBD2. Germline CDR1 reads SGHTA; CDR2 reads FQGNSA. The CDR3 runs 16 residues. J lost 0 bases, V lost 3 bases, and 7 bases had no gene match. For the CDR3, the DNA is TGTGCCAGCAGCTTGGGAGGGGCTAGATACCAAGAGACCCAGTACTTC. It is translated as CASSLGGARYQETQYF. The entire variable domain, with the rest obtained from reference TRBV7-2 and TRBJ2-5, is as follows: GAGVSQSPSNKVTEKGKDVELRCDPISGHTALYWYRQSLGQGLEFLIYFQGNSAPDKSGLPSDRFSAERTGGSVSTLTIQRTQQEDSAVYLCASSLGGARYQETQYFGPGTRLLVL.

This rearrangement joins TRBV11-2 to TRBJ1-3, with TRBD1 identical over 10 bases. This CDR3 spans 16 amino acids. V gave up 2 bases and J gave up 4 bases; unmatched junction bases: 5. Germline CDR1 is SGHAT and CDR2 is FQNNGV. CDR3 amino acids: CASSLSGTGVGNTIYF. The CDR3 DNA follows: TGTGCCAGCAGCTTATCCGGGACAGGGGTCGGAAACACCATATATTTT.

The chain employs TRBV24-1 and TRBJ1-5; D might be TRBD1 (6 bases). CDR1 is KGHDR, CDR2 SFDVKD, per germline. The germline V and J ends were trimmed by 6 bases and 2 bases, with 7 bases remaining between them. CDR3 length: 13 residues. The CDR3 bases are TGTGCCACCAGTTCAGGGGGCAATCAGCCCCAGCATTTT. Amino acids: CATSSGGNQPQHF.

The chain's CDR3 is CATGTPYNEQFF. In DNA, the CDR3 is TGTGCCACCGGGACACCTTACAATGAGCAGTTCTTC. The chain carries TRBV24-1 and TRBJ2-1; the D gene is possibly TRBD1 (6 bases). The ends were cut back, 9 bases at V and 4 bases at J, with 9 bases in the middle. CDR3 size: 12 residues. CDR1 is KGHDR, CDR2 SFDVKD, per germline.

The chain is built from TRBV4-2 and TRBJ2-7, with D possibly being TRBD1 (5 bases). CDR1 is LGHNA and CDR2 is YNFKEQ in the germline V gene. The CDR3 covers 17 residues. Trimming pared 0 bases from V and 0 bases from J, leaving 15 bases between. CDR3 nucleotide sequence: TGTGCCAGCAGCCAAGATCTTGGCTTAGGGGCCTCCTACGAGCAGTACTTC. Protein sequence: CASSQDLGLGASYEQYF.

The V and J genes are TRBV3-1 (or the pseudogene TRBV3-2) and TRBJ2-6, with D uncertain. Germline loops: CDR1 LGHDT, CDR2 YNNKEL (reference sequence). The CDR3 extends over 18 amino acids. Trimming took 0 bases from V and 0 from J, leaving 12 bases between them. CDR3 loop: CASSQEVHSRSGANVLTF. The CDR3 DNA is TGTGCCAGCAGCCAAGAAGTCCACAGTCGCTCTGGGGCCAACGTCCTGACTTTC.

This clone occurred once. The chain links TRBV5-8 to TRBJ1-6; D unresolved. V lost 4 bases and J lost 6, with 14 bases in between. This CDR3 comprises 15 residues. Per the germline V gene, CDR1 is SGHTS and CDR2 is YDEGEE. The CDR3 loop reads CASSPVAGPNSPLHF. CDR3 bases: TGTGCCAGCAGCCCCGTGGCAGGCCCTAATTCACCCCTCCACTTT.

This chain connects TRBV7-3 to TRBJ2-1; TRBD1 aligns across 8 bases. Per the germline V gene, CDR1 is SGHTA and CDR2 is FQGTGA. This CDR3 spans 16 amino acids. Unmatched junction bases numbered 9, after V lost 2 bases and J lost 6 bases. The CDR3 is CASSLVGQGISNEQFF. Written as DNA, the CDR3 is TGTGCCAGCAGCTTAGTAGGACAGGGTATTAGCAATGAGCAGTTCTTC.

The V gene is TRBV11-2, the J gene TRBJ1-4; D remains ambiguous. In germline, CDR1 is SGHAT, CDR2 FQNNGV. The CDR3 covers 14 residues. Deletions cut 5 bases from V and 8 bases from J, with 15 bases between. CDR3 DNA sequence: TGTGCCAGCAGCCAAACGTGGAACTACGAAAAACTGTTTTTT. Protein sequence: CASSQTWNYEKLFF.

This chain links TRBV3-1 (or the pseudogene TRBV3-2) with TRBJ1-4; D is ambiguous. The length of the CDR3 is 15 residues. V dropped 0 bases and J dropped 8 bases, with 13 bases sitting between them. Looked up from germline, CDR1 is LGHDT and CDR2 is YNNKEL (reference sequence). In DNA form, the CDR3 reads TGTGCCAGCAGCCAAGATAACCGGGTATTCGAAAAACTGTTTTTT. Its translation: CASSQDNRVFEKLFF.

The chain joins TRBV18 to TRBJ2-1; D is perhaps TRBD1 (5 bases). The CDR3 runs to 18 residues. Trimming pared 3 bases from V and 4 bases from J, leaving 22 bases between. Germline V gene data show CDR1 as KGHSH and CDR2 as LQKENI. The CDR3 sequence: CASSPYPRAGFLYNEQFF. CDR3 sequence (DNA): TGTGCCAGCTCACCGTATCCCAGAGCAGGGTTCTTGTACAATGAGCAGTTCTTC.

In its sample, this clone was seen once. Here the CDR3 DNA reads TGTGCCAGCAGTTCACTTGGTCGGAGCTCCTACAATGAGCAGTTCTTC. It translates to CASSSLGRSSYNEQFF. V and J are TRBV27 and TRBJ2-1; D is unclear. Germline-derived CDR1 and CDR2 are MNHEY and SMNVEV (reference sequence). V lost 4 bases to trimming and J lost 0 bases, with 13 bases between them. CDR3 length: 16 residues.

V and J are TRBV5-1 and TRBJ1-1; a possible D gene is TRBD1 (6 bases). The germline gives CDR1 SGHRS, CDR2 YFSETQ. The CDR3 spans 16 residues. V lost 0 bases, J lost 1 base, and 13 bases lay in between. The CDR3 protein is CASSLAQTGRNTEAFF. As DNA, the CDR3 is TGCGCCAGCAGCTTGGCCCAGACAGGAAGGAACACTGAAGCTTTCTTT.

The J gene is TRBJ2-2, the V gene TRBV28; 12 nucleotides align to TRBD2. The trim removed 2 bases at V and 5 bases at J, leaving 15 bases unmatched. The CDR3 runs 20 residues. Per the germline V gene, CDR1 is MDHEN and CDR2 is SYDVKM. CDR3 sequence: CASSLRLAGGLRPLTGELFF. The CDR3 bases are TGTGCCAGCAGTTTAAGGCTAGCGGGGGGGCTGCGGCCCCTTACCGGGGAGCTGTTTTTT. Variable domain in full (rest from reference TRBV28 and TRBJ2-2): DVKVTQSSRYLVKRTGEKVFLECVQDMDHENMFWYRQDPGLGLRLIYFSYDVKMKEKGDIPEGYSVSREKKERFSLILESASTNQTSMYLCASSLRLAGGLRPLTGELFFGEGSRLTVL.

This clone was observed a few times. The same CDR3 can be traced to other DNA sequences in this sample. J is TRBJ1-1 and V is TRBV2; 7 bases align to TRBD1. The CDR3 extends over 14 amino acids. Looked up from germline, CDR1 is SNHLY and CDR2 is FYNNEI. Trimming took 4 bases from V and 3 from J; bases not matched to a gene: 5. The CDR3 DNA is TGTGCCAGCAGTGTAGGTCAGGGGGACACTGAAGCTTTCTTT. Protein product: CASSVGQGDTEAFF.